A selection of T cell receptor beta chains follows, all from one sample in a study of blood T cell repertoires in COVID-19. Repertoires were generated with immunoSEQ multiplex PCR, while TCRdb's copy carries only in-frame clones and drops some. The data hold 110,000 or so clones, with 75% to 90% observed a single time. The sequencing sample was made of peripheral blood. Source of these receptors: a woman in her thirties or forties with acute or convalescent COVID-19. The CDR3 runs from the conserved cysteine through the conserved F or W.

CDR3 protein | J gene | V gene
CASSLTRGAGNTEAFF | TRBJ1-1 | TRBV5-4
CAWGTGGSSRTEAFF | TRBJ1-1 | TRBV30
CASSLETSSPLHF | TRBJ1-6 | TRBV5-1
CASKEWVAGELFF | TRBJ2-2 | TRBV2
CASSGQGVSTNEKLFF | TRBJ1-4 | TRBV5-6
CASSRGGFSGANVLTF | TRBJ2-6 | TRBV18
CAWRRGSEQYF | TRBJ2-7 | TRBV30
CASSLYGTSVDNEQFF | TRBJ2-1 | TRBV5-1
CASSSGTGGYNEQFF | TRBJ2-1 | TRBV4-1
CASSWTSGRVLEQFF | TRBJ2-1 | TRBV6-5